This entry describes one T cell receptor beta chain. These data are taken from a study of T cell responses to AZD1222 COVID-19 vaccine. The CDR3 length is 13 residues. Trimming took 0 bases from V and 3 from J, leaving 5 bases between them. Germline CDR1 reads MNHNS; CDR2 reads SASEGT. Profiled with immunoSEQ multiplex PCR; TCRdb holds only in-frame clones, not every one. The sample consists of some 200,000 clones, about nine tenths of them appearing once. The sequenced sample was peripheral blood, obtained on day 0 of AZD1222 vaccination. V usage is TRBV6-1 and J usage is TRBJ1-2, with no clear D. This receptor was identified in an adult in good health. DNA for the CDR3: TGTGCCAGCAGTGAAGCTGATTACTATGGCTACACCTTC. Protein sequence: CASSEADYYGYTF.